The rows below give T cell receptor beta chains drawn from one sample of a study of T cell repertoires in ileal Crohn's disease. Sequencing was performed with immunoSEQ multiplex PCR; in TCRdb, only in-frame clones are kept and a portion is missing. The sample yields 2,000 to 2,500 clones, approximately 90% seen once. The source material was ileal tissue. The receptors shown here come from an adult with Crohn's disease. Each CDR3 is given with its conserved first and last residue. A D gene is named only where the DNA matches it firmly. Clone size is stated in some rows and not others, as once, few, many or a class when expanded.

CDR3aa: CASSVGGGGTEAFF
CDR3nt: TGTGCCAGCAGCGTAGGAGGGGGCGGCACTGAAGCTTTCTTT
j_gene: TRBJ1-1
abundance: .
d_gene: TRBD1
v_gene: TRBV9

CDR3aa: CASSLNWAGGAETQYF
CDR3nt: TGTGCCAGCAGCCTTAATTGGGCAGGGGGAGCAGAGACCCAGTACTTC
j_gene: TRBJ2-5
abundance: .
d_gene: TRBD1
v_gene: TRBV7-3

CDR3aa: CASSFTGTGRNNEQFF
CDR3nt: TGTGCCAGCAGCTTCACCGGGACAGGGAGAAACAATGAGCAGTTCTTC
j_gene: TRBJ2-1
abundance: .
d_gene: TRBD1
v_gene: TRBV7-9

CDR3aa: CASSRATRDTQYF
CDR3nt: TGCGCCAGCAGCCGTGCAACGAGAGATACGCAGTATTTT
j_gene: TRBJ2-3
abundance: .
d_gene: .
v_gene: TRBV4-1

CDR3aa: CASRYRDYSNQPQHF
CDR3nt: TGTGCCAGCAGGTACAGGGATTATAGCAATCAGCCCCAGCATTTT
j_gene: TRBJ1-5
abundance: .
d_gene: .
v_gene: TRBV28

CDR3aa: CASSLDRYGYTF
CDR3nt: TGTGCCAGCAGCTTAGATCGGTATGGCTACACCTTC
j_gene: TRBJ1-2
abundance: .
d_gene: .
v_gene: TRBV7-9

CDR3aa: CASSPPGAGAPIRDEQFF
CDR3nt: TGTGCCAGCAGCCCCCCTGGGGCAGGGGCCCCTATACGAGATGAGCAGTTCTTC
j_gene: TRBJ2-1
abundance: few
d_gene: .
v_gene: TRBV7-8

CDR3aa: CASSHPGLSSGNTIYF
CDR3nt: TGCGCCAGCAGCCATCCCGGACTGAGCTCTGGAAACACCATATATTTT
j_gene: TRBJ1-3
abundance: .
d_gene: .
v_gene: TRBV4-1

CDR3aa: CASSEGGAYGYTF
CDR3nt: TGCGCCAGCAGCGAGGGGGGGGCCTATGGCTACACCTTC
j_gene: TRBJ1-2
abundance: .
d_gene: .
v_gene: TRBV10-2

CDR3aa: CAWRDPGTGGEQYF
CDR3nt: TGTGCCTGGAGAGATCCCGGGACAGGGGGCGAGCAGTACTTC
j_gene: TRBJ2-7
abundance: .
d_gene: TRBD1
v_gene: TRBV30

CDR3aa: CASRQGTTSYEQYF
CDR3nt: TGTGCCAGCAGGCAAGGGACAACATCCTACGAGCAGTATTTC
j_gene: TRBJ2-7
abundance: .
d_gene: .
v_gene: TRBV28

CDR3aa: CASSVEENRGSNEQFF
CDR3nt: TGTGCCAGCAGCGTAGAGGAGAACAGGGGGAGTAATGAGCAGTTCTTC
j_gene: TRBJ2-1
abundance: .
d_gene: TRBD1
v_gene: TRBV9

CDR3aa: CATSRGEARAFF
CDR3nt: TGTGCCACCAGCAGAGGTGAGGCGAGAGCTTTCTTT
j_gene: TRBJ1-1
abundance: once
d_gene: .
v_gene: TRBV15

CDR3aa: CASSRKRGGVNEQFF
CDR3nt: TGTGCCAGCAGTCGAAAGCGGGGGGGGGTAAATGAGCAGTTCTTC
j_gene: TRBJ2-1
abundance: .
d_gene: TRBD2
v_gene: TRBV6-5

CDR3aa: CASSSRLGVGETQYF
CDR3nt: TGTGCCAGCAGTTCTCGACTAGGAGTGGGGGAGACCCAGTACTTC
j_gene: TRBJ2-5
abundance: .
d_gene: .
v_gene: TRBV6-5

CDR3aa: CASSPSGAILHNEQFF
CDR3nt: TGTGCCAGCAGCCCCTCAGGGGCGATTCTTCACAATGAGCAGTTCTTC
j_gene: TRBJ2-1
abundance: .
d_gene: .
v_gene: TRBV7-2